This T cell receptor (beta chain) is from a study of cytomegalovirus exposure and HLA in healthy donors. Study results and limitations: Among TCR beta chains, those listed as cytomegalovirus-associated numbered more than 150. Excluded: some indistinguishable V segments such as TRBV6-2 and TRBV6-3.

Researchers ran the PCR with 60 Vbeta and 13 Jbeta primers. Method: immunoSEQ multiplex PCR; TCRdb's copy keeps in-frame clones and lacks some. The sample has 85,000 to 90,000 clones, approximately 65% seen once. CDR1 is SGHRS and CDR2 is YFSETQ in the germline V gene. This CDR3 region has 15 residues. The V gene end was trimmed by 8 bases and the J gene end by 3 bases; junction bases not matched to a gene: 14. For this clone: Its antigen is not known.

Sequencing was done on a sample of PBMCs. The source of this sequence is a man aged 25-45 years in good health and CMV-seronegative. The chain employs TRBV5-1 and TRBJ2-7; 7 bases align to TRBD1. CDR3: CASTTGAWGYYEQYF. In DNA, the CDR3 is TGCGCCAGTACTACAGGGGCGTGGGGGTACTACGAGCAGTACTTC.